What follows describes a single TCR beta chain. The target of this receptor is not known. The sample holds no much larger clone one base away, and base qualities are not on file. This sample is part of a study of T cell changes during pregnancy in multiple sclerosis (dated by TCRdb to between 2019 and 2020). Notes on the research overall: The study looked at changes in the T cell repertoire across pregnancy in women with multiple sclerosis.

Counted from cysteine to phenylalanine, this CDR3 has 15 amino acids. The kept DNA is CDR3 alone, 45 bases in frame from the first base. CDR1 and CDR2 are read off the germline V gene as MNHEY and SVGAGI. The germline V end is reduced by 6 bases and the J end by 7 bases; junction bases left unmatched: 10. The library was generated by the immunoSEQ multiplex PCR assay. The immuneACCESS repertoire file appears here via TCRdb, limited to in-frame rearrangements. These files lack a portion of the clones; in checked studies, under half of the deficit traces to unresolved V genes, and the cause of the others is not known. This sample gives more than 75,000 clones in total; approximately 94% of them show up just once. The ten largest clones capture 2% to 3% of the sample.

The TCR was taken from a female donor with multiple sclerosis, enrolled in a pregnancy study. The sample here was peripheral blood, taken in the third trimester of pregnancy. Here the chain combines TRBV6-5 and TRBJ2-2, with TRBD2 identical over 8 junction bases. The bases read TGTGCCAGCAGCTCTCCGGGACTAGTTGGCGGGGAGCTGTTTTTT. It translates to CASSSPGLVGGELFF.